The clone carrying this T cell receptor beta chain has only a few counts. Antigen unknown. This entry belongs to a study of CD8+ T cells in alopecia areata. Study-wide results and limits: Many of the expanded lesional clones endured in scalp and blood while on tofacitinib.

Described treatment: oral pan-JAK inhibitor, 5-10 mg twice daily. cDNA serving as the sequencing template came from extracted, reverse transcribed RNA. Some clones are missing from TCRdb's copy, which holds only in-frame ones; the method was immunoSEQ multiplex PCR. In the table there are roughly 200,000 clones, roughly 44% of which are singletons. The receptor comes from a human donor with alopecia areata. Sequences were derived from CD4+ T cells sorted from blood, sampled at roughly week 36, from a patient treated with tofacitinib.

CDR3 region: CASSDQETQYF. The CDR3, as DNA: TGTGCCAGCAGTGATCAGGAGACCCAGTACTTC. The chain carries TRBV2 and TRBJ2-5; D is unclear. The CDR3 is 11 amino acids. Trimming pared 3 bases from V and 5 bases from J, leaving 4 bases between. Germline V gene sequence: CDR1 SNHLY, CDR2 FYNNEI.